One T cell receptor beta chain is described in this entry. Some clones are missing from TCRdb's copy, which holds only in-frame ones; the method was immunoSEQ multiplex PCR. Counted here are more than 200,000 clones, 82% occurring once; the ten biggest clones make up 8.2%. These data originate in a study of blood T cell repertoires in COVID-19. With 4 bases clipped from V and 4 bases from J, the junction kept 11 bases outside the gene matches. The CDR3 runs to 16 residues. Germline values: CDR1 SGHNT, CDR2 YENEEA. The sample was peripheral blood. The chain couples TRBV11-3 to TRBJ2-3; 7 bases map to TRBD1. The TCR sequence derives from a woman of 80 years or more with COVID-19, enrolled during active disease. As DNA, the CDR3 is TGTGCCAGCAGCTGGGGTATCCGGGACAGAGCAGATACGCAGTATTTT. Translated, it gives CASSWGIRDRADTQYF.